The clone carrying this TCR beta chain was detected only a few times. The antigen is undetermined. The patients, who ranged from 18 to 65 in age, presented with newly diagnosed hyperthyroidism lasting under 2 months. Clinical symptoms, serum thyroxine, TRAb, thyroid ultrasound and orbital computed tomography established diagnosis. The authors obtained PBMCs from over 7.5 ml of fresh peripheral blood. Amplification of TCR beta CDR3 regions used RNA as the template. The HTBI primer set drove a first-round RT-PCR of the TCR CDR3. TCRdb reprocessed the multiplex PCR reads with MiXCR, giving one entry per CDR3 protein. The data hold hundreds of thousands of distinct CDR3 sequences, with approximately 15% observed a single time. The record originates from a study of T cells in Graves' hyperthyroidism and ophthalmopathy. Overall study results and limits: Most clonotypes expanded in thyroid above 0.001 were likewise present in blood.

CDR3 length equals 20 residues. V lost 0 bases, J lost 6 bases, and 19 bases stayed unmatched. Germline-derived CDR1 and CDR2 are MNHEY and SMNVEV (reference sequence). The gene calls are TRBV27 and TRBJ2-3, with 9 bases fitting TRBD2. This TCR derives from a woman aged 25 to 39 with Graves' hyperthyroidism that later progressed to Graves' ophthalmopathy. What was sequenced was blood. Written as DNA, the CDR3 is TGTGCCAGCAGTTTATCGATCTGGGATGGGAGTCTAGCGGGGTTGGATACGCAGTATTTT. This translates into CASSLSIWDGSLAGLDTQYF.